This T cell receptor (beta chain) was observed in a study of shared clonotypes between healthy human individuals. Libraries were prepared by immunoSEQ multiplex PCR; TCRdb keeps only in-frame clonotypes and omits some of them. The sample carries under 600,000 clones, approximately 95% recorded once. Germline-derived CDR1 and CDR2 are LNHDA and SQIVND (reference sequence). The CDR3 consists of 14 residues. This clone was counted once. Mismatch with germline at one junction end may stem from a read error. The TCR sequence derives from a woman in her thirties in good health. The sequencing input was naive CD4+ T cells sorted from blood. The subset: CD45RA+ positively selected. V gene TRBV19 combines with J gene TRBJ2-5; no reliable D call. With the DNA end fitting TRBJ2-7 better, the J assignment may be wrong. CDR3 protein: CASSLTGSSHEQYF. DNA of the CDR3: TGTGCCAGTAGTTTGACGGGTTCCTCCCACGAGCAGTACTTC.